Below are 32 T cell receptor beta chains sequenced from a single sample in a study of blood T cell repertoires in COVID-19 (dated by TCRdb to 2020 to 2021). Receptor amplification or capture employed the immunoSEQ multiplex PCR assay. TCRdb mirrors the immuneACCESS table, restricted to in-frame sequences. Some clones are absent from its copies; in checked studies, under half trace to an unresolved V gene, and the reason for the others is unknown. The sample contains over 95,000 clones, 85% to 90% of them found a single time. Approximately 4.3% of the sample belongs to the ten largest clones. The sample consisted of peripheral blood. These receptors all come from a woman in her fifties or sixties with acute or convalescent COVID-19.

About this clone itself: Compared with germline, one end of the junction differs, possibly owing to a read error. The rearrangement uses TRBV7-7 and TRBJ2-3; D might be TRBD2 (6 bases). CDR1 is SSHAT and CDR2 is FNYEAQ in the germline V gene (reference sequence). This CDR3 region has 16 residues. This CDR3 is CASSSGLGGSADTQYF. Written as DNA, the CDR3 is TGTGCTAGCAGCTCTGGACTGGGGGGTTCTGCAGATACGCAGTATTTT.

This clone was observed a few times. CDR3 sequence: CASSPRDRSNYGYTF. The CDR3 nucleotides are TGTGCCAGCAGCCCACGGGACAGATCTAACTATGGCTACACCTTC. This rearrangement joins TRBV9 to TRBJ1-2; 7 bases are a match to TRBD1. CDR1 SGDLS and CDR2 YYNGEE come from the germline V gene. The CDR3 is 15 residues long. Trimming took 4 bases from V and 0 from J; bases not matched to a gene: 6.

The CDR3: CASGGQAPEAFF. CDR3 DNA sequence: TGCGCCAGCGGCGGACAGGCCCCTGAAGCTTTCTTT. The chain couples TRBV5-1 to TRBJ1-1; 7 nucleotides match TRBD1. The CDR3 has 12 amino acids. The ends lost 7 bases at V and 6 bases at J; junction bases unmatched: 6. Germline CDR1 reads SGHRS; CDR2 reads YFSETQ.

The chain couples TRBV9 to TRBJ2-6, with TRBD2 matching over 7 bases. Losses at the gene ends were 0 bases for V and 0 bases for J; bases not matched to a gene: 6. CDR3 size: 18 residues. Germline V CDR1 and CDR2: SGDLS, YYNGEE. The CDR3: CASSVVARETSGANVLTF. CDR3 in DNA: TGTGCCAGCAGCGTAGTTGCGCGGGAGACCTCTGGGGCCAACGTCCTGACTTTC.

The chain couples TRBV4-3 to TRBJ2-1; 11 nucleotides align to TRBD1. The trim removed 5 bases at V and 8 bases at J, leaving 8 bases unmatched. Germline assignment: CDR1 LGHNA and CDR2 YSLEER. This CDR3 contains 15 residues. CDR3 amino acids: CASSISGQGDYEQFF. The CDR3 DNA reads TGCGCCAGCAGCATTTCGGGACAGGGGGATTATGAGCAGTTCTTC.

The chain is built from TRBV5-3 and TRBJ1-4, with 8 bases that match TRBD1. TRBV5-3 qualifies as an ORF whose function is uncertain. V was pared by 6 bases and J by 5 bases, with 12 bases of the junction left unmatched. There are 16 residues in the CDR3. CDR3 DNA: TGTGCCAGAATCCAGGGGGCAGGAGGCGAGAATGAAAAACTGTTTTTT. This gives the protein CARIQGAGGENEKLFF.

This sequence joins TRBV11-3 and TRBJ2-1; 9 nucleotides agree with TRBD2. The CDR3 is 15 residues long. With V trimmed by 2 bases and J by 5 bases, 4 bases remained unmatched. The germline V gene has CDR1 SGHNT and CDR2 YENEEA. The CDR3 sequence is CASSLSTSGHNEQFF. CDR3 DNA sequence: TGTGCCAGCAGCTTATCGACTAGCGGACACAATGAGCAGTTCTTC. The entire variable domain, with the rest obtained from reference TRBV11-3 and TRBJ2-1, is as follows: EAGVVQSPRYKIIEKKQPVAFWCNPISGHNTLYWYLQNLGQGPELLIRYENEEAVDDSQLPKDRFSAERLKGVDSTLKIQPAELGDSAVYLCASSLSTSGHNEQFFGPGTRLTVL.

The genes are TRBV28 and TRBJ1-4; 9 bases line up with TRBD1. Germline loops: CDR1 MDHEN, CDR2 SYDVKM. The V segment lost 6 bases and the J segment 8 bases; nucleotides outside the gene matches: 7. The CDR3 spans 14 residues. This chain's CDR3 is CASSLQGAREKLFF. The CDR3 DNA follows: TGTGCCAGCAGCCTACAGGGGGCCCGAGAAAAACTGTTTTTT.

This chain uses TRBV11-2 with TRBJ2-7, with D possibly being TRBD1 (5 bases). The CDR3 length is 13 residues. The germline V gene has CDR1 SGHAT and CDR2 FQNNGV. V was shortened by 2 bases and J by 6 bases, with 11 bases between the two germline ends. The CDR3 spells CASSLTGVREQYF. CDR3 in DNA: TGTGCCAGCAGCTTAACAGGAGTCCGCGAGCAGTACTTC. The full variable domain, in which reference TRBV11-2 and TRBJ2-7 provide the parts outside the CDR3, is EAGVAQSPRYKIIEKRQSVAFWCNPISGHATLYWYQQILGQGPKLLIQFQNNGVVDDSQLPKDRFSAERLKGVDSTLKIQPAKLEDSAVYLCASSLTGVREQYFGPGTRLTVT.

V gene TRBV7-2 combines with J gene TRBJ2-3; 7 bases are a match to TRBD2. Germline V gene data show CDR1 as SGHTA and CDR2 as FQGNSA. J gave up 7 bases and V 8 bases, and 12 bases lay outside the gene matches. The CDR3 has 14 amino acids. The CDR3 is CASGGGRDKYTQYF. As DNA, the CDR3 is TGTGCCAGCGGGGGGGGAAGGGATAAGTATACGCAGTATTTT.

This clone was seen only once. V usage is TRBV2 and J usage is TRBJ1-1, with no clear D. Germline V gives CDR1 SNHLY, CDR2 FYNNEI. V gave up 7 bases and J gave up 6 bases, with 9 bases separating them. There are 11 residues in the CDR3. The DNA for the CDR3 is TGTGCCAGCAACGCAGGCGCTGAAGCTTTCTTT. Protein sequence: CASNAGAEAFF.

The gene calls are TRBV24-1 and TRBJ1-5; D is unclear. This CDR3 is 15 amino acids long. V dropped 3 bases and J dropped 2 bases, with 10 bases sitting between them. Germline assignment: CDR1 KGHDR and CDR2 SFDVKD. CDR3 region: CATSDRWGGNQPQHF. The CDR3 DNA reads as TGTGCCACCAGTGATCGTTGGGGAGGCAATCAGCCCCAGCATTTT.

V is TRBV6-5 and J is TRBJ1-2, with 10 bases identical to TRBD1. Germline values: CDR1 MNHEY, CDR2 SVGAGI. Trimming at V came to 4 bases and at J to 8 bases, leaving 7 bases not matched to a gene. The CDR3 is 14 residues long. This CDR3 reads CASSSGQGIWGYTF. The CDR3 coding sequence is TGTGCCAGCAGTTCGGGACAGGGGATTTGGGGCTACACCTTC.

This clone occurred once. The chain recombines TRBV7-9 with TRBJ2-6; weak D call: TRBD2 (7 bases). V was clipped by 5 bases and J by 4 bases, with 15 bases between them. The CDR3 runs 16 residues. From germline, CDR1 is SEHNR and CDR2 FQNEAQ (reference sequence). The chain's CDR3 is CASSTAGGLGANVLTF. The DNA for the CDR3 is TGTGCCAGCAGCACCGCCGGGGGGCTGGGGGCCAACGTCCTGACTTTC.

The V and J genes are TRBV5-6 and TRBJ1-1, with a possible D match to TRBD1 (6 bases). The CDR3 is 14 residues long. The V and J ends lost 2 bases and 0 bases respectively, with 8 bases between them. CDR1 and CDR2 from the germline V gene are SGHDT and YYEEEE. The CDR3 region is CASSFQGMNTEAFF. CDR3 nucleotide sequence: TGTGCCAGCAGCTTCCAGGGGATGAACACTGAAGCTTTCTTT. The full variable domain, rest sourced from reference TRBV5-6 and TRBJ1-1, is DAGVTQSPTHLIKTRGQQVTLRCSPKSGHDTVSWYQQALGQGPQFIFQYYEEEERQRGNFPDRFSGHQFPNYSSELNVNALLLGDSALYLCASSFQGMNTEAFFGQGTRLTVV.

The V call is TRBV19, the J call TRBJ2-1, with 7 bases identical to TRBD2. The CDR3 runs 19 residues. Germline V gene data show CDR1 as LNHDA and CDR2 as SQIVND (reference sequence). The V segment lost 4 bases and the J segment 4 bases; nucleotides outside the gene matches: 19. In nucleotides, the CDR3 is TGTGCCAGTAGTAAAACCGGTTTCGGGGGGAGGCCTGGGTACAATGAGCAGTTCTTC. It codes for CASSKTGFGGRPGYNEQFF.

The CDR3: CASSQLPYEQYF. In DNA, the CDR3 is TGCGCCAGCAGTCAACTCCCCTACGAGCAGTACTTC. The rearrangement joins TRBV23-1 to TRBJ2-7, with D hard to call. TRBV23-1 is annotated as an ORF whose role is uncertain. This CDR3 is built from 12 residues. V was shortened by 2 bases and J by 2 bases, with 4 bases between the two germline ends.

The chain combines TRBV6-2 or TRBV6-3 with TRBJ1-5, with a tentative D call TRBD1 (5 bases). This CDR3 spans 15 amino acids. From germline, CDR1 is MNHEY and CDR2 SVGEGT. V gave up 4 bases and J gave up 7 bases, with 17 bases separating them. This CDR3 reads CASSFVQGRGQPQHF. CDR3 nucleotide sequence: TGTGCCAGCAGTTTTGTCCAGGGTCGAGGCCAGCCCCAGCATTTT.

The chain uses TRBV7-9 and TRBJ2-1; 11 bases line up with TRBD2. J gave up 4 bases and V 5 bases, and 13 bases lay outside the gene matches. The length of the CDR3 is 18 residues. Germline V gives CDR1 SEHNR, CDR2 FQNEAQ (reference sequence). CDR3 DNA sequence: TGTGCCAGCAGCCAGACTAGCGGGATCACAAACCTATACAATGAGCAGTTCTTC. Its protein product is CASSQTSGITNLYNEQFF.

The chain joins TRBV18 to TRBJ1-6, with a possible D match to TRBD1 (6 bases). The V gene's germline CDR1 is KGHSH and CDR2 LQKENI. The CDR3 spans 16 residues. Trimming took off 5 bases at V and 0 bases at J, with 11 bases between the two ends. The CDR3 is CASSSGQSSYNSPLHF. The CDR3 DNA reads as TGTGCCAGCTCATCCGGACAGAGCTCCTATAATTCACCCCTCCACTTT.

The J gene is TRBJ1-3, the V gene TRBV5-5, with D tentatively TRBD1 (5 bases). Germline loops: CDR1 SGHKS, CDR2 YYEKEE (reference sequence). Trimming stripped 2 bases from V and 0 bases from J, with 12 bases between. The CDR3 loop spans 16 amino acids. The CDR3 sequence is CASSFTPQGSGNTIYF. DNA for the CDR3: TGTGCCAGCAGCTTCACTCCCCAGGGCTCTGGAAACACCATATATTTT.

The rearrangement links TRBV9 to TRBJ1-1, with 9 bases identical to TRBD1. With V trimmed by 3 bases and J by 0 bases, 3 bases remained unmatched. The CDR3 runs 15 residues. Germline V gene data show CDR1 as SGDLS and CDR2 as YYNGEE. The CDR3 DNA reads as TGTGCCAGCAGCGAGGGGACAGGGTTGAACACTGAAGCTTTCTTT. Residues: CASSEGTGLNTEAFF.

This chain connects TRBV27 to TRBJ2-7, with 8 nucleotides matching TRBD1. The CDR3 is 13 amino acids. The V and J ends lost 5 bases and 3 bases, in that order; junction bases with no gene match: 3. Germline CDR1 and CDR2: MNHEY and SMNVEV (reference sequence). CDR3 in DNA: TGTGCCAGCAGTGGTGACAGGGGCTACGAGCAGTACTTC. Protein sequence: CASSGDRGYEQYF.

The CDR3 here is CASSYKRGGPPHEQFF. The DNA of the CDR3 is TGTGCCAGCAGTTACAAGCGGGGGGGCCCCCCCCATGAGCAGTTCTTC. The chain combines TRBV6-5 with TRBJ2-1; 10 nucleotides agree with TRBD2. From germline, CDR1 is MNHEY and CDR2 SVGAGI. Trimming at V came to 2 bases and at J to 8 bases, leaving 9 bases not matched to a gene. The CDR3 length is 16 residues.

This chain links TRBV5-1 with TRBJ1-1; 7 bases are shared with TRBD1. CDR3 length: 15 residues. The germline V gene encodes CDR1 SGHRS and CDR2 YFSETQ. Germline trimming cut 4 bases from V and 9 bases from J; bases unmatched to any gene: 15. For the CDR3, the DNA is TGCGCCAGCAGCAAAGAGGACAGGAGAGGGGGCCAAGCTTTCTTT. Protein: CASSKEDRRGGQAFF.

V is TRBV28 and J is TRBJ1-1; D remains ambiguous. V lost 2 bases, J lost 0 bases, and 7 bases lay in between. CDR3 length: 14 amino acids. Germline lookup yields CDR1 MDHEN and CDR2 SYDVKM. In nucleotides, the CDR3 is TGTGCCAGCAGTTTAAGTCACTTGAACACTGAAGCTTTCTTT. Its translation: CASSLSHLNTEAFF.

The chain has TRBV5-1 and TRBJ1-2; a weak D match, TRBD1 (5 bases). Trimming cost V 5 bases and J 3 bases, with 17 bases left between them. The length of the CDR3 is 15 residues. CDR1 and CDR2 from the germline V gene are SGHRS and YFSETQ. In DNA form, the CDR3 reads TGCGCCAGCAGTCCGGGCCTCCAAGGGGACTATGGCTACACCTTC. Its translation: CASSPGLQGDYGYTF.

This clone was counted between two and nine times. The CDR3 is CATSSDRVPIRGANVLTF. DNA of the CDR3: TGTGCCACCAGCAGCGACAGGGTCCCGATCCGTGGGGCCAACGTCCTGACTTTC. V is TRBV15 and J is TRBJ2-6, with 7 bases aligning to TRBD1. The CDR3 length is 18 residues. V was pared by 3 bases and J by 3 bases, with 11 bases of the junction left unmatched. Per the germline V gene, CDR1 is LNHNV and CDR2 is YYDKDF (reference sequence).

This CDR3 is CASSLTGTGDVEYNSPLHF. Here the CDR3 DNA reads TGCGCCAGCAGCCTCACCGGGACAGGGGACGTTGAATATAATTCACCCCTCCACTTT. The chain links TRBV5-1 to TRBJ1-6; 10 bases line up with TRBD1. V shed 4 bases, J shed 4 bases, and the junction held 14 bases outside the gene matches. The CDR3 loop spans 19 amino acids. Looked up from germline, CDR1 is SGHRS and CDR2 is YFSETQ.

This chain connects TRBV7-2 to TRBJ1-4; no clear D. CDR1 and CDR2 (germline): SGHTA, FQGNSA. The CDR3 spans 15 residues. The V gene lost 1 base and the J gene lost 7 bases, with 13 bases spanning the gap. The CDR3 is CASSLGAGISEKLFF. The CDR3 DNA reads TGTGCCAGCAGCTTAGGTGCGGGAATCAGTGAAAAACTGTTTTTT. The full variable domain, rest sourced from reference TRBV7-2 and TRBJ1-4, is GAGVSQSPSNKVTEKGKDVELRCDPISGHTALYWYRQSLGQGLEFLIYFQGNSAPDKSGLPSDRFSAERTGGSVSTLTIQRTQQEDSAVYLCASSLGAGISEKLFFGSGTQLSVL.

The chain's CDR3 is CASSKRGPISGNTIYF. CDR3 nucleotide sequence: TGTGCCAGCAGCAAACGAGGGCCGATTTCTGGAAACACCATATATTTT. This chain links TRBV11-1 with TRBJ1-3; D uncertain. The germline V and J ends were trimmed by 5 bases and 1 base, with 15 bases remaining between them. The CDR3 extends over 16 amino acids. CDR1 is SGHAT and CDR2 is FQDESV in the germline V gene (reference sequence).

The chain employs TRBV4-1 and TRBJ1-4; perhaps TRBD1 as D (5 bases). This CDR3 has 14 residues. CDR1 is MGHRA, CDR2 YSYEKL, per germline. The V end lost 4 bases, the J end lost 1 base, and 7 bases lay between the germline ends. This CDR3 is CASSPDRTNEKLFF. CDR3 nucleotides: TGCGCCAGCAGCCCCGACAGAACTAATGAAAAACTGTTTTTT.